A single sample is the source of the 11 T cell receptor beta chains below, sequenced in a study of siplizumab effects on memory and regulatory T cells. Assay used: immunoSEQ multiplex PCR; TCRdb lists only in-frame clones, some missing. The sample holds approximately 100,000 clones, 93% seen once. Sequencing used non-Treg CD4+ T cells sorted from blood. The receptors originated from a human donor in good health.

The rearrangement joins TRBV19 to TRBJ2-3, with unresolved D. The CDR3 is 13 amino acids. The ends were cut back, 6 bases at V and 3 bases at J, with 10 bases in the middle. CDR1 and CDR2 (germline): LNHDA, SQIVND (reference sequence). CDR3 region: CASRSLGTDTQYF. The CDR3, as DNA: TGTGCCAGTAGGTCCCTAGGGACAGATACGCAGTATTTT.

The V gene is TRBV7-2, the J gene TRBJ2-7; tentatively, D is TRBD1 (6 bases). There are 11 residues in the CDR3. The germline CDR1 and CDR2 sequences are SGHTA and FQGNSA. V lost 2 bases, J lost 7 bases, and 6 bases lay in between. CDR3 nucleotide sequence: TGTGCCAGCAGCTTAAGGGGGGAGCAGTACTTC. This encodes CASSLRGEQYF.

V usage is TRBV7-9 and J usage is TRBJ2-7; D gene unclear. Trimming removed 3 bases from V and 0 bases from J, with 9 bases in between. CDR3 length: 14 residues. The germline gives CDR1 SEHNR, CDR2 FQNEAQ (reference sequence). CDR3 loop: CASSFGGDSYEQYF. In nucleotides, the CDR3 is TGTGCCAGCAGCTTCGGCGGAGACTCCTACGAGCAGTACTTC.

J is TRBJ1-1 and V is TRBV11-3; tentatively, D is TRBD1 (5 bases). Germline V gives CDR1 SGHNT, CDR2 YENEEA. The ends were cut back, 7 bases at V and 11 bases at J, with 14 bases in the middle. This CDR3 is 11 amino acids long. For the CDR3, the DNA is TGTGCCAGCACAGGCTGGCCAGGGGCTTTCTTT. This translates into CASTGWPGAFF.

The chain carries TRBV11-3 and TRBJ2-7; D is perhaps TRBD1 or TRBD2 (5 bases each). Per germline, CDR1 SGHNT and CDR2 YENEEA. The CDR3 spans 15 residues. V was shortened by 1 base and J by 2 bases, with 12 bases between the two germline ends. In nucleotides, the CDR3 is TGTGCCAGCAGCTTAGTTGCAGGGAGCCCCTACGAGCAGTACTTC. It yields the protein CASSLVAGSPYEQYF.

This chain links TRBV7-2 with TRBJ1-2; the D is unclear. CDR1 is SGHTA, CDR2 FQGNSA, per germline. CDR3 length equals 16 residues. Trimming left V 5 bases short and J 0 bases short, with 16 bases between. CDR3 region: CASSPQFNIANYGYTF. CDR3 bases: TGTGCCAGCAGCCCACAGTTTAATATCGCTAACTATGGCTACACCTTC.

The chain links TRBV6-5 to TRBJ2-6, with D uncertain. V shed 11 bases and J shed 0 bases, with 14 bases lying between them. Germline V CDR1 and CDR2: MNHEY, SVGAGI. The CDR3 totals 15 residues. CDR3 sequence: CAAKGISSGANVLTF. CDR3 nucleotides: TGTGCCGCAAAGGGAATTAGCTCTGGGGCCAACGTCCTGACTTTC.

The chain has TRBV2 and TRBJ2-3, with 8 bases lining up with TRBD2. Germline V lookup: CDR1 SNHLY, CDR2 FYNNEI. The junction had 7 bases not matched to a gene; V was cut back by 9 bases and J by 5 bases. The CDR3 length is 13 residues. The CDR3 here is CASLRGVGDTQYF. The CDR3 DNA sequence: TGTGCCAGTCTGCGGGGGGTTGGAGATACGCAGTATTTT.

This CDR3 is CASSLEANSPLHF. The CDR3 DNA reads as TGTGCCAGCAGCTTAGAGGCCAATTCACCCCTCCACTTT. J is TRBJ1-6 and V is TRBV7-2; D is unclear. V lost 1 base to trimming and J lost 7 bases, with 5 bases between them. CDR3 size: 13 residues. Per germline, CDR1 SGHTA and CDR2 FQGNSA.

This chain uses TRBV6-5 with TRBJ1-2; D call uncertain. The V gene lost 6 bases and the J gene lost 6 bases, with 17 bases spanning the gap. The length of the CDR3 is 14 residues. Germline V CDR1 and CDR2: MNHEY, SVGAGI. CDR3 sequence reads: CASRKGFVSDGYTF. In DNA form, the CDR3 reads TGTGCCAGCAGGAAGGGTTTTGTTTCGGATGGCTACACCTTC.

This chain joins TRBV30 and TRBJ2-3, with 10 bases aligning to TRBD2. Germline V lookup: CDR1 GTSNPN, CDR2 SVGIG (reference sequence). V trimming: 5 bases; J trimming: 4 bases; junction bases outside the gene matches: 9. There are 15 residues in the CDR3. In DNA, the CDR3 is TGTGCCTGGGGAAGCGGGGGGGCTCGGCCAGATACGCAGTATTTT. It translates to CAWGSGGARPDTQYF.